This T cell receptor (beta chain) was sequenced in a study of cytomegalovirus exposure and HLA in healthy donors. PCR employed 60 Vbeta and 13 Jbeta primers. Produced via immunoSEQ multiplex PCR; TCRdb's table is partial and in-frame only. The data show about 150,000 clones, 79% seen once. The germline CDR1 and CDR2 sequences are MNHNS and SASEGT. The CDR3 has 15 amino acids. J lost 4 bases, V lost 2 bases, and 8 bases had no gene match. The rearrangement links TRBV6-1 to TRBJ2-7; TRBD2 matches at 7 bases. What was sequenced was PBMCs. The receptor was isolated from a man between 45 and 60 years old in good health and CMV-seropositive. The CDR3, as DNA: TGTGCCAGCAGTGAAATAAAGCGGGATCATTACGAGCAGTACTTC. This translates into CASSEIKRDHYEQYF.